Below are 12 T cell receptor beta chains sequenced from a single sample in a study of T cell repertoires in cytomegalovirus infection (dated by TCRdb to the late 2010s). Their target antigens are unknown. Explained via the paper, the treatment or condition label denotes: in vitro stimulation with specific CMV peptide epitopes to enrich CMV-specific T cells. TCRdb names Illumina HiSeq 1500 as the instrument used. TCRdb handled the public reads itself, with Q25 trimming in fastp and clone calling in MiXCR, and kept productive beta chains. When rows share a CDR3 protein, they turn into one entry using the most common DNA and genes. Across this sample there are approximately 1,000,000 distinct CDR3 sequences, with about a third seen only once. The top ten clones comprise more than 13% of the sample. This specimen consisted of cultured CD8+ T cells from PBMCs, obtained from culture after CMV antigen stimulation. All receptors come from a human donor in good health (CMV status not recorded). Some clones in this sample may be carry-over from other donors' samples.

The chain couples TRBV6-1 to TRBJ1-5, with a possible D match to TRBD1 (5 bases). Germline-derived CDR1 and CDR2 are MNHNS and SASEGT. The CDR3 loop spans 13 amino acids. Trimming removed 0 bases at V and 8 bases at J, with 8 bases between. Here the CDR3 reads CASSEAGVEPQHF. For the CDR3, the DNA is TGTGCCAGCAGTGAAGCGGGGGTAGAGCCCCAGCATTTT.

The chain links TRBV12-3 or TRBV12-4 to TRBJ1-2, with unresolved D. The V end lost 4 bases, the J end lost 6 bases, and 12 bases lay between the germline ends. The CDR3 is made up of 13 amino acids. The CDR3 DNA is TGTGCCAGCAGTTCGGGCCTTGATGATGGCTACACCTTC. Its translation is CASSSGLDDGYTF.

The chain combines TRBV7-4 with TRBJ1-5, with TRBD1 as a possible D gene (5 bases). From germline, CDR1 is SGHVT and CDR2 SQSDAQ. V was clipped by 5 bases and J by 9 bases, with 11 bases between them. This CDR3 spans 12 amino acids. The CDR3 coding sequence is TGTGCCAGCAGCCCCGGGGCTTGGCCCCAGCATTTT. Its translation is CASSPGAWPQHF.

V is TRBV6-2 or TRBV6-3 and J is TRBJ2-7; maybe TRBD1 (5 bases). Per the germline V gene, CDR1 is MNHEY and CDR2 is SVGEGT. The CDR3 sequence is 16 residues long. Trimming left V 2 bases short and J 0 bases short, with 14 bases between. CDR3: CASSYQDILSSYEQYV. The CDR3, as DNA: TGTGCCAGCAGTTACCAGGACATACTGAGCTCCTACGAGCAGTACGTC.

This clonotype was counted only a few times. The V and J genes are TRBV7-6 and TRBJ2-2, with D possibly TRBD2 on 5 matching bases. V lost 1 base and J 3 bases, leaving 12 bases between the germline ends. Germline values: CDR1 SGHVS, CDR2 FNYEAQ. The CDR3 covers 16 residues. The CDR3 sequence: CASSLVWVGDTGELFF. The CDR3 DNA reads TGTGCCAGCAGCTTAGTATGGGTCGGGGACACCGGGGAGCTGTTTTTT.

A few counts support this clonotype. V and J are TRBV27 and TRBJ1-5; possible D gene TRBD1, 5 bases. The CDR3 extends over 14 amino acids. V lost 6 bases and J lost 6, with 15 bases in between. Germline values: CDR1 MNHEY, CDR2 SMNVEV (reference sequence). The CDR3 DNA sequence: TGTGCCAGCAGCCCAGTAGGGGTCGGTCAGCCCCAGCATTTT. Translated, it gives CASSPVGVGQPQHF.

V is TRBV4-1 and J is TRBJ2-2; D not certain. The CDR3 spans 15 residues. V was pared by 0 bases and J by 10 bases, with 15 bases between. Germline CDR1 reads MGHRA; CDR2 reads YSYEKL. CDR3 loop: CASSQDRSSPTELFF. In DNA, the CDR3 is TGCGCCAGCAGCCAAGACAGGTCCAGTCCGACGGAGCTGTTTTTT.

This clonotype was counted only a few times. The chain recombines TRBV10-3 with TRBJ1-2; 9 positions agree with TRBD1. Per germline, CDR1 ENHRY and CDR2 SYGVKD. The CDR3 sequence is 19 residues long. J gave up 3 bases and V 1 base, and 15 bases lay outside the gene matches. This chain's CDR3 is CAISELLMDRGPTHYGYTF. The CDR3 nucleotides are TGTGCCATCAGTGAGTTATTGATGGACAGGGGACCAACCCACTATGGCTACACCTTC.

The rearrangement joins TRBV7-6 to TRBJ2-5; D gene unclear. Trimming cost V 7 bases and J 4 bases, with 10 bases left between them. CDR3 length: 12 residues. From germline, CDR1 is SGHVS and CDR2 FNYEAQ. As DNA, the CDR3 is TGTGCCAGCACCTCCGGCATAGAGACCCAGTACTTC. It is translated as CASTSGIETQYF.

Of note for this clonotype: This sequence may be a read error, since a much larger clone differs from it by one base. The chain joins TRBV7-6 to TRBJ2-3; 8 bases align to TRBD2. Germline-derived CDR1 and CDR2 are SGHVS and FNYEAQ. V gave up 2 bases and J gave up 2 bases; unmatched junction bases: 3. The CDR3 runs 15 residues. The CDR3 reads CASSLRRGVTDTQYF. CDR3 sequence (DNA): TGTGCCAGCAGCTTAAGGCGGGGGGTCACAGATACGCAGTATTTT. The entire variable domain, with the rest obtained from reference TRBV7-6 and TRBJ2-3, is as follows: GAGVSQSPRYKVTKRGQDVALRCDPISGHVSLYWYRQALGQGPEFLTYFNYEAQQDKSGLPNDRFSAERPEGSISTLTIQRTEQRDSAMYRCASSLRRGVTDTQYFGPGTRLTVL.

J is TRBJ2-1 and V is TRBV10-3; 9 nucleotides line up with TRBD2. Trimming cost V 6 bases and J 5 bases; bases outside gene matches: 14. This CDR3 has 17 residues. Germline-derived CDR1 and CDR2 are ENHRY and SYGVKD. CDR3 amino acids: CAIRPLNLAGRNNEQFF. In DNA form, the CDR3 reads TGTGCCATCAGGCCCCTCAACCTAGCGGGGAGAAACAATGAGCAGTTCTTC.

This clonotype was recorded a few times. CDR3 sequence: CASSPSVGNTEAFF. The CDR3 DNA reads TGTGCCAGCAGCCCCAGTGTTGGGAACACTGAAGCTTTCTTT. The rearrangement uses TRBV19 and TRBJ1-1; D not resolved. V was clipped by 9 bases and J by 1 base, with 15 bases between them. Germline V gives CDR1 LNHDA, CDR2 SQIVND (reference sequence). The CDR3 is 14 residues long.